This TCR beta chain was recovered during a study of blood T cell repertoires in COVID-19. Repertoires were generated with immunoSEQ multiplex PCR, while TCRdb's copy carries only in-frame clones and drops some. The sample shows around 140,000 clones, around nine tenths of them seen only once. This clone was seen once. The germline V and J ends were trimmed by 5 bases and 7 bases, with 9 bases remaining between them. CDR3 length: 12 residues. From germline, CDR1 is MDHEN and CDR2 SYDVKM. The sample consisted of peripheral blood. This clonotype was sampled from a woman in her 70s with COVID-19, enrolled during active disease. The chain links TRBV28 to TRBJ1-5; D unresolved. CDR3 bases: TGTGCCAGCAGTCCCATACAGCAGCCCCAGCATTTT. It translates to CASSPIQQPQHF.